The text below deals with one TCR beta chain. The source of the sample is a study of blood T cell repertoires in COVID-19. The wider study: COVID-19 samples from acute and convalescent phases originated in the United States, Italy and Spain. Sample material is recorded as cDNA or gDNA derived from T cells, B-cell-depleted T cells, or PBMCs.

V was clipped by 2 bases and J by 8 bases, with 21 bases between them. The CDR3 has 16 amino acids. From germline, CDR1 is MGHDK and CDR2 SYGVNS. Original processing notes: It was from reference gene primer amplification that nucleated cell counts were estimated. Assay used: immunoSEQ multiplex PCR; TCRdb lists only in-frame clones, some missing. The V and J calls and clone size come from that table; D and trimming were worked out from the DNA. The sample consists of about 400,000 clones, 75% to 90% of them appearing once. The V call is TRBV25-1, the J call TRBJ1-2; D may be TRBD1 (5 bases). This clonotype originated in a woman aged 25-40 years with active or convalescent COVID-19. The sample consisted of peripheral blood. The CDR3 loop reads CASSEPGAREVLGYTF. In DNA, the CDR3 is TGTGCCAGCAGTGAACCTGGGGCCCGAGAGGTATTAGGCTACACCTTC.